This T cell receptor (beta chain) was sequenced for a study of blood T cells in healthy people across ages. The CDR3 covers 13 residues. Germline assignment: CDR1 SGHRS and CDR2 YFSETQ. With 4 bases removed from V and 9 bases from J, the gap between germline ends came to 14 bases. Study findings and constraints: Estimates of diversity drawn from one million T cells were considered underestimates.

Sample-barcoded 5' priming and a J-beta primer mix drove a second PCR of 7 to 11 cycles. From the 5' RACE reads, TCRdb called clonotypes with MiXCR, one entry per CDR3 protein. The sample has approximately 900,000 distinct CDR3 sequences, roughly 48% seen once. As to this clonotype: Antigen: not known.

This TCR was sampled from a man between 25 and 39 years old in good health. This sequence joins TRBV5-1 and TRBJ1-5; D unclear. The sample taken for sequencing was blood. The CDR3 loop reads CASSAHPGLPQHF. The CDR3 DNA reads as TGCGCCAGCAGCGCGCACCCTGGACTGCCCCAGCATTTT.